The clone carrying this T cell receptor (beta chain) was seen more than once but under ten times. CDR1 is SNHLY and CDR2 is FYNNEI in the germline V gene. This CDR3 has 13 amino acids. The V and J ends lost 9 bases and 7 bases, in that order; junction bases with no gene match: 7. The entry originates in a study of control samples from healthy donors and cancer patients. Here immunoSEQ multiplex PCR was the method, and the copy in TCRdb shows in-frame clones only, minus some. The sample lists 90,000 to 120,000 clones, about 80% occurring once. V usage is TRBV2 and J usage is TRBJ1-5, with 9 positions matching TRBD1. The receptor's source is a young man in good health. Sequenced: blood. For the CDR3, the DNA is TGTGCCAGTACAGGGGGCTGGTCACAGCCCCAGCATTTT. The encoded protein is CASTGGWSQPQHF.